This passage covers 22 T cell receptor beta chains from one sample sequenced in a study of cytomegalovirus exposure and HLA in healthy donors. A multiplex PCR was run with 60 Vbeta primers and 13 Jbeta primers. Sequenced by immunoSEQ multiplex PCR; TCRdb stores in-frame clones only, minus some. The sample holds 150,000 to 200,000 clones; 82% are singletons and the top ten take roughly 0.097%. Sequenced: PBMCs. Receptors originate from a boy between 2 and 10 years old in good health and CMV-seronegative.

The J gene is TRBJ2-1, the V gene TRBV2, with TRBD2 matching over 8 bases. V shed 7 bases, J shed 3 bases, and the junction held 8 bases outside the gene matches. The CDR3 covers 15 residues. Germline V gene lookup returns CDR1 SNHLY and CDR2 FYNNEI. CDR3 sequence: CASNSRGGLYNEQFF. The CDR3 DNA is TGTGCCAGCAACTCACGGGGGGGCCTCTACAATGAGCAGTTCTTC.

The rearrangement joins TRBV6-5 to TRBJ1-1, with a tentative D call TRBD1 (5 bases). The CDR3 totals 12 residues. Germline-derived CDR1 and CDR2 are MNHEY and SVGAGI. V was cut by 8 bases and J by 1 base, with 8 bases left in between. CDR3 DNA: TGTGCCAGCTCACAGGCGAACACTGAAGCTTTCTTT. Encoded protein: CASSQANTEAFF.

This CDR3 is CASSVVGTGGEAFF. DNA of the CDR3: TGTGCCAGCAGCGTAGTTGGTACAGGGGGCGAAGCTTTCTTT. This sequence joins TRBV9 and TRBJ1-1, with 9 bases aligning to TRBD1. The CDR3 runs to 14 residues. V lost 0 bases to trimming and J lost 8 bases; unmatched junction nucleotides: 5. CDR1 and CDR2 from the germline V gene are SGDLS and YYNGEE.

This chain connects TRBV4-1 to TRBJ2-4, with D possibly matching TRBD2 (6 bases). V was shortened by 1 base and J by 1 base, with 11 bases between the two germline ends. This CDR3 contains 16 residues. Germline V gene sequence: CDR1 MGHRA, CDR2 YSYEKL. CDR3 loop: CASSQGLGSAKNIQYF. For the CDR3, the DNA is TGCGCCAGCAGCCAAGGACTAGGGTCGGCCAAAAACATTCAGTACTTC.

DNA of the CDR3: TGTGCCAGCAGCTTATCGCTAGGACATAAAGAGACCCAGTACTTC. It yields the protein CASSLSLGHKETQYF. The rearrangement joins TRBV13 to TRBJ2-5, with a possible D match to TRBD1 (5 bases). There are 15 residues in the CDR3. The V and J ends lost 2 bases and 3 bases respectively, with 13 bases between them. CDR1 is PRHDT, CDR2 FYEKMQ, per germline (reference sequence).

The chain couples TRBV9 to TRBJ2-3; D possibly corresponds to TRBD2 (7 bases). V lost 7 bases, J lost 1 base, and 16 bases lay in between. There are 15 residues in the CDR3. CDR1 is SGDLS, CDR2 YYNGEE, per germline. Here the CDR3 DNA reads TGTGCCAGCGGAAGGGGGGGGTGGGGCACAGATACGCAGTATTTT. Protein product: CASGRGGWGTDTQYF.

With respect to this clone: Other DNA sequences in this sample translate to the same CDR3. This chain joins TRBV11-2 and TRBJ2-7; D is perhaps TRBD2 (7 bases). CDR1 SGHAT and CDR2 FQNNGV come from the germline V gene. Trimming stripped 1 base from V and 2 bases from J, with 12 bases between. There are 15 residues in the CDR3. The CDR3 coding sequence is TGTGCCAGCAGCTTAGGGCGGGGGCCCGCCTACGAGCAGTACTTC. It is translated as CASSLGRGPAYEQYF.

The genes are TRBV4-3 and TRBJ2-3, with TRBD2 matching over 8 bases. There are 19 residues in the CDR3. The germline gives CDR1 LGHNA, CDR2 YSLEER. Trimming took 0 bases from V and 0 from J; bases not matched to a gene: 11. The CDR3 coding sequence is TGCGCCAGCAGCCAAGATCCCCCGAGCGGGGGAACTAGCACAGATACGCAGTATTTT. Its protein product is CASSQDPPSGGTSTDTQYF.

The chain is built from TRBV4-1 and TRBJ2-7; TRBD2 matches 9 bases. Germline V gene data show CDR1 as MGHRA and CDR2 as YSYEKL. This CDR3 has 16 residues. V was pared by 2 bases and J by 0 bases, with 5 bases of the junction left unmatched. The CDR3 bases are TGCGCCAGCAGCCAATCCTTAGCGGGGGCCTCCTACGAGCAGTACTTC. Its protein product is CASSQSLAGASYEQYF.

This clone was recorded only once. The CDR3 spells CASSLTADGYTF. Written as DNA, the CDR3 is TGTGCCAGCAGCTTGACAGCGGATGGCTACACCTTC. V gene TRBV5-6 combines with J gene TRBJ1-2; D is unclear. Germline CDR1 reads SGHDT; CDR2 reads YYEEEE. Trimming removed 1 base from V and 6 bases from J, with 7 bases in between. This CDR3 contains 12 residues.

This chain links TRBV10-3 with TRBJ2-1, with TRBD1 as a possible D gene (5 bases). The V end was cut by 0 bases, the J end by 0 bases, with 12 bases between. From germline, CDR1 is ENHRY and CDR2 SYGVKD. The CDR3 totals 17 residues. The CDR3 region is CAISESPQGNSYNEQFF. In DNA form, the CDR3 reads TGTGCCATCAGTGAGTCGCCTCAGGGCAACTCCTACAATGAGCAGTTCTTC.

This sequence joins TRBV20-1 and TRBJ1-2, with 7 bases fitting TRBD1. V was clipped by 5 bases and J by 5 bases; unmatched bases: 2. Germline values: CDR1 DFQATT, CDR2 SNEGSKA (reference sequence). The length of the CDR3 is 11 residues. CDR3 nucleotide sequence: TGCAGTGCTGAGGGACAGTATGGCTACACCTTC. Its protein is CSAEGQYGYTF.

The chain uses TRBV6-6 and TRBJ2-1, with 8 bases matching TRBD1. With 7 bases clipped from V and 3 bases from J, the junction kept 8 bases outside the gene matches. The CDR3 has 15 amino acids. Germline assignment: CDR1 MNHNY and CDR2 SVGAGI (reference sequence). The CDR3 DNA reads as TGTGCCAGCATCTCCGGGACAGGAAACTACAATGAGCAGTTCTTC. Protein product: CASISGTGNYNEQFF.

The rearrangement uses TRBV29-1 and TRBJ1-2, with D perhaps TRBD1 (6 bases). CDR1 and CDR2 from the germline V gene are SQVTM and ANQGSEA. The CDR3 contains 15 residues. V lost 1 base and J lost 5, with 17 bases in between. In nucleotides, the CDR3 is TGCAGCGTTGAAGGGAAGGGGGATGTTAGGTATGGCTACACCTTC. This sequence encodes CSVEGKGDVRYGYTF.

The chain carries TRBV5-4 and TRBJ2-5, with TRBD2 matching 9 bases. This CDR3 is built from 15 residues. Germline assignment: CDR1 SGHNT and CDR2 YYREEE (reference sequence). Trimming cost V 10 bases and J 2 bases; bases outside gene matches: 12. CDR3 protein: CAGSSGGPTQETQYF. CDR3 DNA: TGTGCCGGATCGAGCGGGGGGCCTACACAAGAGACCCAGTACTTC.

The chain carries TRBV7-2 and TRBJ2-7, with unresolved D. Germline CDR1 SGHTA, CDR2 FQGNSA. Trimming removed 2 bases at V and 9 bases at J, with 14 bases between. The CDR3 is made up of 13 amino acids. CDR3 protein: CASSLKAALGQYF. The CDR3 DNA is TGTGCCAGCAGCTTAAAGGCAGCTCTAGGGCAGTACTTC.

The chain joins TRBV7-9 to TRBJ2-1, with D perhaps TRBD2 (5 bases). Per germline, CDR1 SEHNR and CDR2 FQNEAQ (reference sequence). The V and J ends lost 0 bases and 5 bases respectively, with 5 bases between them. The CDR3 spans 13 residues. The CDR3: CASSLAGDNEQFF. In DNA, the CDR3 is TGTGCCAGCAGCTTAGCCGGGGACAATGAGCAGTTCTTC.

This clone was observed a handful of times. This chain joins TRBV10-2 and TRBJ2-1; 9 nucleotides match TRBD1. Germline V gene sequence: CDR1 WSHSY, CDR2 SAAADI. Trimming at V came to 9 bases and at J to 7 bases, leaving 7 bases not matched to a gene. This CDR3 is 13 amino acids long. The CDR3 protein is CARGTGRGNEQFF. CDR3 bases: TGCGCCAGAGGGACAGGGAGGGGGAATGAGCAGTTCTTC.

The chain employs TRBV29-1 and TRBJ2-1; D is perhaps TRBD1 (5 bases). In germline, CDR1 is SQVTM, CDR2 ANQGSEA. The CDR3 length is 11 residues. The ends were cut back, 3 bases at V and 8 bases at J, with 8 bases in the middle. The CDR3 DNA reads as TGCAGCGTTGACAGGGTCTATGAGCAGTTCTTC. It encodes CSVDRVYEQFF.

This chain's CDR3 is CASSRQVYSNQPQHF. The CDR3 DNA reads TGCGCCAGCAGTCGACAGGTTTATAGCAATCAGCCCCAGCATTTT. The V gene is TRBV4-3, the J gene TRBJ1-5, with a tentative D call TRBD1 (6 bases). This CDR3 spans 15 amino acids. The germline V and J ends were trimmed by 6 bases and 0 bases, with 12 bases remaining between them. Looked up from germline, CDR1 is LGHNA and CDR2 is YSLEER.

This chain connects TRBV4-3 to TRBJ1-1; possibly TRBD1 for D (5 bases). This CDR3 has 15 amino acids. Germline CDR1 LGHNA, CDR2 YSLEER. Deletions cut 0 bases from V and 4 bases from J, with 12 bases between. CDR3 sequence (DNA): TGCGCCAGCAGCCAAGATGTGGGGGGGTCCACTGAAGCTTTCTTT. Protein sequence: CASSQDVGGSTEAFF.

V is TRBV9 and J is TRBJ1-4; a weak D match, TRBD1 (5 bases). CDR1 is SGDLS and CDR2 is YYNGEE in the germline V gene. The CDR3 runs 15 residues. With 0 bases removed from V and 8 bases from J, the gap between germline ends came to 14 bases. Written as DNA, the CDR3 is TGTGCCAGCAGCGTAGGGTCAGGGTCGGTCGAAAAACTGTTTTTT. This codes for CASSVGSGSVEKLFF.